This T cell receptor (beta chain) was captured in a study of T cell clonotyping in hematopoietic cell transplantation. The CDR3 totals 16 residues. V was pared by 2 bases and J by 5 bases, with 16 bases between. Germline-derived CDR1 and CDR2 are LGHNA and YSLEER. Measured with immunoSEQ multiplex PCR; TCRdb has only the in-frame clones, and not every one. This sample carries approximately 5,000 clones, around 81% of them seen once, and the ten largest clones take about a fifth. On this clone: What it binds is not known.

Overall study results and limits: After transplant, recipient diversity fell while pathologically expanded clonotypes grew through day 180.

V is TRBV4-3 and J is TRBJ2-1; no clear D. The material sequenced was peripheral blood mononuclear cells, taken 100 days after allogeneic stem cell transplant. The source is a male patient between 55 and 70 years old who had an allogeneic stem cell transplant, so T cells may come from the graft donor. Some clones in this sample may be carry-over from other donors' samples. The CDR3, as DNA: TGCGCCAGCAGCCAATGGTTATGGGCCACAGACAATGAGCAGTTCTTC. It specifies CASSQWLWATDNEQFF.